These 30 T cell receptor beta chains share one sample of origin, sequenced in a study of cytomegalovirus exposure and HLA in healthy donors. Primers: 60 Vbeta forward and 13 Jbeta reverse. Method: immunoSEQ multiplex PCR; TCRdb's copy keeps in-frame clones and lacks some. This sample has 150,000 to 200,000 clones, with 60% to 80% found just once. The specimen was PBMCs. These receptors came from a woman in her 30s in good health and CMV-seronegative.

The chain has TRBV7-9 and TRBJ1-4; the D gene is possibly TRBD1 (5 bases). Germline V CDR1 and CDR2: SEHNR, FQNEAQ (reference sequence). The CDR3 runs 14 residues. V dropped 5 bases and J dropped 7 bases, with 14 bases sitting between them. The CDR3 sequence is CASSPSAGGEKLFF. In DNA, the CDR3 is TGTGCCAGCAGCCCCTCGGCGGGGGGTGAAAAACTGTTTTTT.

The chain employs TRBV25-1 and TRBJ2-2; tentatively, D is TRBD1 (6 bases). Trimming left V 3 bases short and J 3 bases short, with 20 bases between. The CDR3 is 18 residues long. Germline CDR1 is MGHDK and CDR2 is SYGVNS. The CDR3 protein is CASSEVPQEKGDTGELFF. The DNA of the CDR3 is TGTGCCAGCAGTGAGGTGCCCCAGGAAAAGGGGGACACCGGGGAGCTGTTTTTT.

This clone was recorded a few times. This chain joins TRBV29-1 and TRBJ2-4, with D tentatively TRBD1 (6 bases). The V end was cut by 5 bases, the J end by 4 bases, with 12 bases between. Germline V gives CDR1 SQVTM, CDR2 ANQGSEA. This CDR3 has 13 residues. The CDR3 here is CSVLGTTKNIQYF. CDR3 DNA sequence: TGCAGCGTTCTTGGGACAACTAAAAACATTCAGTACTTC. The complete variable domain, with remaining parts taken from reference TRBV29-1 and TRBJ2-4, reads SAVISQKPSRDICQRGTSLTIQCQVDSQVTMMFWYRQQPGQSLTLIATANQGSEATYESGFVIDKFPISRPNLTFSTLTVSNMSPEDSSIYLCSVLGTTKNIQYFGAGTRLSVL.

This rearrangement joins TRBV11-3 to TRBJ1-1; TRBD1 matches at 8 bases. With V trimmed by 4 bases and J by 7 bases, 2 bases remained unmatched. The CDR3 has 12 amino acids. CDR1 SGHNT and CDR2 YENEEA come from the germline V gene. CDR3 bases: TGTGCCAGCAGCTCCGGGACAGGTGAAGCTTTCTTT. Encoded protein: CASSSGTGEAFF.

The V and J genes are TRBV6-5 and TRBJ2-2, with 8 positions matching TRBD2. The CDR3 totals 15 residues. The ends lost 7 bases at V and 8 bases at J; junction bases unmatched: 12. Germline V gene lookup returns CDR1 MNHEY and CDR2 SVGAGI. CDR3 nucleotides: TGTGCCAGCACCCGCCGGGGGGGACTCGGGGGGGAGCTGTTTTTT. Translation gives CASTRRGGLGGELFF.

The rearrangement joins TRBV6-1 to TRBJ1-1; possible D gene TRBD1, 6 bases. The CDR3 is 14 amino acids. V lost 5 bases and J 3 bases, leaving 13 bases between the germline ends. Germline V gives CDR1 MNHNS, CDR2 SASEGT. The CDR3 protein is CASSNTGSDTEAFF. CDR3 in DNA: TGTGCCAGCAGTAACACAGGGTCAGACACTGAAGCTTTCTTT.

The genes are TRBV5-6 and TRBJ1-1; D is unclear. Looked up from germline, CDR1 is SGHDT and CDR2 is YYEEEE. V gave up 4 bases and J gave up 2 bases, with 18 bases separating them. The CDR3 sequence is 16 residues long. The CDR3 is CASSLRSAMVNTEAFF. CDR3 nucleotides: TGTGCCAGCAGCCTGCGGTCGGCGATGGTTAACACTGAAGCTTTCTTT.

The chain joins TRBV27 to TRBJ2-3, with 7 bases matching TRBD1. Germline values: CDR1 MNHEY, CDR2 SMNVEV (reference sequence). Trimming at V came to 3 bases and at J to 2 bases, leaving 5 bases not matched to a gene. This CDR3 comprises 15 residues. CDR3 amino acids: CASSFRDRDTDTQYF. For the CDR3, the DNA is TGTGCCAGCAGTTTCCGGGACAGAGACACAGATACGCAGTATTTT.

The V call is TRBV28, the J call TRBJ1-2; TRBD1 is a possible D gene (6 bases). V lost 5 bases and J 6 bases, leaving 28 bases between the germline ends. CDR3 length: 18 amino acids. Germline loops: CDR1 MDHEN, CDR2 SYDVKM. This CDR3 is CASSPYSFTGWRWDGYTF. The CDR3 DNA reads TGTGCCAGCAGTCCGTACTCCTTTACAGGGTGGCGATGGGATGGCTACACCTTC.

The DNA for the CDR3 is TGCAGTGCTAGGAGGCAGAATGAGCAGTTCTTC. It encodes CSARRQNEQFF. The V gene is TRBV20-1, the J gene TRBJ2-1; no clear D gene. The germline V gene has CDR1 DFQATT and CDR2 SNEGSKA (reference sequence). CDR3 size: 11 residues. The V end was cut by 3 bases, the J end by 7 bases, with 7 bases between.

V usage is TRBV5-1 and J usage is TRBJ1-1; the D gene is possibly TRBD1 (5 bases). The CDR3 extends over 15 amino acids. V was cut by 0 bases and J by 3 bases, with 12 bases left in between. Germline lookup yields CDR1 SGHRS and CDR2 YFSETQ. CDR3 coding DNA: TGCGCCAGCAGCTTGGCCTGGGCGGGGGACACTGAAGCTTTCTTT. Amino acid sequence: CASSLAWAGDTEAFF.

The chain joins TRBV6-5 to TRBJ1-4; D gene unclear. In germline, CDR1 is MNHEY, CDR2 SVGAGI. Trimming shortened V by 7 bases and J by 2 bases, and 5 bases separated the two germline ends. The length of the CDR3 is 12 residues. CDR3 nucleotides: TGTGCCAGCAAACGGACTAATGAAAAACTGTTTTTT. Its translation: CASKRTNEKLFF.

This rearrangement joins TRBV20-1 to TRBJ1-1, with 9 bases fitting TRBD1. CDR1 and CDR2 (germline): DFQATT, SNEGSKA (reference sequence). CDR3 length equals 11 residues. In DNA form, the CDR3 reads TGCGGGGGACAGGGCAACACTGAAGCTTTCTTT. Amino acids: CGGQGNTEAFF.

V is TRBV19 and J is TRBJ2-2; 7 bases align to TRBD1. Germline V gives CDR1 LNHDA, CDR2 SQIVND (reference sequence). The CDR3 contains 16 residues. V lost 5 bases, J lost 3 bases, and 9 bases stayed unmatched. The CDR3, as DNA: TGTGCCAGTAGTGTCCACAGGGGAAGGGACACCGGGGAGCTGTTTTTT. Encoded protein: CASSVHRGRDTGELFF.

This chain connects TRBV30 to TRBJ2-3; 11 nucleotides line up with TRBD2. Trimming cost V 1 base and J 5 bases; bases outside gene matches: 5. This CDR3 comprises 15 residues. The germline gives CDR1 GTSNPN, CDR2 SVGIG (reference sequence). The CDR3 here is CAWSGLTSGGDTQYF. The CDR3 nucleotides read TGTGCCTGGAGTGGATTAACTAGCGGGGGAGATACGCAGTATTTT.

The chain couples TRBV2 to TRBJ1-1, with 7 bases that match TRBD1. The V gene's germline CDR1 is SNHLY and CDR2 FYNNEI. Trimming removed 7 bases from V and 1 base from J; junction bases left unmatched: 6. The CDR3 has 14 residues. For the CDR3, the DNA is TGTGCCAGCATCTCTAGGACAGGGAACACTGAAGCTTTCTTT. Its translation: CASISRTGNTEAFF.

This sequence joins TRBV4-1 and TRBJ1-2; D call uncertain. Germline CDR1 and CDR2: MGHRA and YSYEKL. The CDR3 loop spans 15 amino acids. V was shortened by 1 base and J by 5 bases, with 14 bases between the two germline ends. The CDR3: CASSQGTEDGYGYTF. The CDR3 DNA reads as TGCGCCAGCAGCCAAGGGACGGAGGATGGATATGGCTACACCTTC.

Of note for this clone: The sample contains more than one DNA sequence encoding this CDR3. This chain joins TRBV4-1 and TRBJ2-7; D perhaps matches TRBD1 (7 bases). The germline CDR1 and CDR2 sequences are MGHRA and YSYEKL. V was shortened by 0 bases and J by 4 bases, with 19 bases between the two germline ends. This CDR3 spans 17 amino acids. The DNA of the CDR3 is TGCGCCAGCAGCCAAGAAGATGGTAGACAGGGAGGATACGAGCAGTACTTC. Encoded protein: CASSQEDGRQGGYEQYF.

The chain couples TRBV5-8 to TRBJ1-3; TRBD1 matches 8 bases. Germline V CDR1 and CDR2: SGHTS, YDEGEE. The CDR3 has 15 amino acids. Trimming took 6 bases from V and 3 from J; bases not matched to a gene: 8. The CDR3 sequence is CASTTTGARGNTIYF. CDR3 coding DNA: TGTGCCAGCACCACGACAGGGGCGCGTGGAAACACCATATATTTT.

The sample holds a few counts of this clone. This chain connects TRBV30 to TRBJ2-7, with 7 bases lining up with TRBD1. This CDR3 is 15 amino acids long. Germline V gene lookup returns CDR1 GTSNPN and CDR2 SVGIG (reference sequence). Losses at the gene ends were 1 base for V and 3 bases for J; bases not matched to a gene: 9. The CDR3 loop reads CAWSAPGTDFYEQYF. CDR3 bases: TGTGCCTGGAGTGCACCCGGGACAGACTTCTACGAGCAGTACTTC.

The genes are TRBV19 and TRBJ1-3, with 8 nucleotides matching TRBD1. The CDR3 loop spans 15 amino acids. The V gene end was trimmed by 6 bases and the J gene end by 6 bases; junction bases not matched to a gene: 10. CDR1 LNHDA and CDR2 SQIVND come from the germline V gene (reference sequence). The CDR3 bases are TGTGCCAGTAGACCGACAGGGGACGGTGTAAACACCATATATTTT. It yields the protein CASRPTGDGVNTIYF.

The chain is built from TRBV6-6 and TRBJ2-7, with 11 bases identical to TRBD2. With V trimmed by 6 bases and J by 4 bases, 5 bases remained unmatched. Germline V gene data show CDR1 as MNHNY and CDR2 as SVGAGI (reference sequence). The CDR3 totals 14 residues. The CDR3 DNA follows: TGTGCCAGCAGGCCACGACTAGCGGGGTACGAGCAGTACTTC. Translated: CASRPRLAGYEQYF.

This clone was seen a few times. The chain couples TRBV9 to TRBJ1-3; a weak D match, TRBD1 (5 bases). The CDR3 loop spans 13 amino acids. V lost 3 bases and J lost 4, with 8 bases in between. Germline V gives CDR1 SGDLS, CDR2 YYNGEE. DNA for the CDR3: TGTGCCAGCAGCGGGGGCCAGGGAAACACCATATATTTT. As protein: CASSGGQGNTIYF.

The V gene is TRBV7-6, the J gene TRBJ2-3; 9 positions match TRBD1. The V gene end was trimmed by 10 bases and the J gene end by 4 bases; junction bases not matched to a gene: 9. Germline CDR1 SGHVS, CDR2 FNYEAQ. The CDR3 is 14 residues long. Here the CDR3 reads CATTRDRAPDTQYF. DNA of the CDR3: TGTGCCACCACCCGGGACAGGGCCCCAGATACGCAGTATTTT.

In its sample, this clone was seen once. The V gene is TRBV7-3, the J gene TRBJ2-1, with 12 bases that match TRBD2. CDR3 size: 16 residues. J was trimmed by 7 bases and V by 4 bases; bases with no gene match: 8. Germline CDR1 SGHTA, CDR2 FQGTGA. The CDR3 reads CASSSPSGGGMNEQFF. For the CDR3, the DNA is TGTGCCAGCAGCTCGCCTAGCGGGGGGGGAATGAATGAGCAGTTCTTC.

This clone was found a few times. The V call is TRBV21-1, the J call TRBJ1-1; TRBD1 was called by the table and not checked on the DNA. TRBV21-1 is a recognized pseudogene. CDR3 length: 23 residues. CDR3 protein: CASSKALNNYPGQPYFMNTEAFF. As DNA, the CDR3 is TGTGCCAGCAGCAAAGCGCTAAACAATTATCCGGGACAGCCTTACTTCATGAACACTGAAGCTTTCTTT.

The chain uses TRBV27 and TRBJ2-1, with D possibly TRBD2 on 7 matching bases. This CDR3 region has 14 residues. V lost 2 bases to trimming and J lost 9 bases, with 14 bases between them. CDR1 is MNHEY, CDR2 SMNVEV, per germline (reference sequence). The CDR3 protein is CASSLGGGLPEQFF. The DNA for the CDR3 is TGTGCCAGCAGTTTAGGGGGGGGGCTACCTGAGCAGTTCTTC.

The chain joins TRBV11-2 to TRBJ2-2; perhaps TRBD1 as D (6 bases). The CDR3 covers 16 residues. Germline-derived CDR1 and CDR2 are SGHAT and FQNNGV. The V end was cut by 5 bases, the J end by 3 bases, with 16 bases between. CDR3 region: CASSPDSGGDTGELFF. The CDR3 region has the DNA TGTGCCAGCAGCCCGGACAGTGGCGGCGACACCGGGGAGCTGTTTTTT.

The chain couples TRBV30 to TRBJ2-2; a possible D gene is TRBD1 (5 bases). CDR3 size: 16 residues. Germline CDR1 and CDR2: GTSNPN and SVGIG (reference sequence). The V and J ends lost 2 bases and 7 bases respectively, with 20 bases between them. CDR3 loop: CAWSSGRIMWGGELFF. The CDR3 bases are TGTGCCTGGAGTTCAGGGCGAATCATGTGGGGCGGGGAGCTGTTTTTT.

The chain employs TRBV28 and TRBJ1-6; D not certain. V was pared by 8 bases and J by 10 bases, with 15 bases between. The CDR3 has 13 amino acids. Per germline, CDR1 MDHEN and CDR2 SYDVKM. CDR3 sequence: CASREAGRSPLHF. CDR3 bases: TGTGCCAGCCGGGAGGCAGGACGGTCACCCCTCCACTTT.